This entry describes one T cell receptor beta chain. Using RNA transcripts as the source, TCR beta CDR3 regions were amplified. With the HTBI primer set, the TCR CDR3 went through a first round of RT-PCR. TCRdb recomputed calls from the multiplex PCR reads with MiXCR, one row per CDR3 protein. This repertoire shows approximately 400,000 distinct CDR3 sequences, roughly 13% found once; its top ten account for about 20%. Any patient presenting with uncontrolled infection, other autoimmune disease, pregnancy or lactation was left out. Diagnoses rested on clinical symptoms, serum thyroxine and TRAb, thyroid ultrasound and orbital computed tomography. The data were taken from a study of T cells in Graves' hyperthyroidism and ophthalmopathy. Trimming cost V 6 bases and J 0 bases; bases outside gene matches: 4. Germline assignment: CDR1 SQVTM and CDR2 ANQGSEA. CDR3 size: 13 residues.

Sequenced sample: blood. V and J are TRBV29-1 and TRBJ1-1; 7 bases map to TRBD1. The clonotype originates from a man between 25 and 39 years old with Graves' hyperthyroidism that later progressed to Graves' ophthalmopathy. The CDR3 protein is CSVGQRMNTEAFF. The CDR3 nucleotides are TGCAGCGTGGGACAGAGGATGAACACTGAAGCTTTCTTT.